This record concerns one T cell receptor (beta chain) sequence. Participant reports of clinical history set cohort assignment. These data belong to a study of blood T cell repertoires in COVID-19. Across the study: Sources were T cells, B-cell-depleted T cells, or PBMCs; the material itself was cDNA or gDNA.

Here immunoSEQ multiplex PCR was the method, and the copy in TCRdb shows in-frame clones only, minus some. Here the sample spans around 250,000 clones, approximately 90% being singletons. The germline gives CDR1 SGHNT, CDR2 YYREEE (reference sequence). The CDR3 has 15 residues. Trimming removed 5 bases from V and 3 bases from J; junction bases left unmatched: 11. This rearrangement joins TRBV5-4 to TRBJ2-7, with TRBD1 matching 7 bases. The sequencing sample was made of PBMCs or T cells enriched from blood (not recorded which). The clonotype comes from a human donor in a cohort exposed to, infected with or recovered from COVID-19 (not recorded which). The donor label of this sample is uncertain. The CDR3 here is CASRRMGQKFYEQYF. The CDR3 DNA follows: TGTGCCAGCAGGCGAATGGGACAGAAGTTCTACGAGCAGTACTTC.